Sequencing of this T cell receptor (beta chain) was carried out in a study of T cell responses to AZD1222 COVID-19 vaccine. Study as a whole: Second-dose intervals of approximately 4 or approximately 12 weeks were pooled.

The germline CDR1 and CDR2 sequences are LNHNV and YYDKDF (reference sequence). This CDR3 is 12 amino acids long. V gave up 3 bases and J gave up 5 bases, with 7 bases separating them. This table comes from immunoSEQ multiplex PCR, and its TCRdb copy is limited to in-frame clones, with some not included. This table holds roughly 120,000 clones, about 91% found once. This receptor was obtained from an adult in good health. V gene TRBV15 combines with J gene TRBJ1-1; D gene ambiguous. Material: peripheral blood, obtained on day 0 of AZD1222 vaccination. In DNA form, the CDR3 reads TGTGCCACCAGCAGCCGGGGAACTGAAGCTTTCTTT. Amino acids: CATSSRGTEAFF.